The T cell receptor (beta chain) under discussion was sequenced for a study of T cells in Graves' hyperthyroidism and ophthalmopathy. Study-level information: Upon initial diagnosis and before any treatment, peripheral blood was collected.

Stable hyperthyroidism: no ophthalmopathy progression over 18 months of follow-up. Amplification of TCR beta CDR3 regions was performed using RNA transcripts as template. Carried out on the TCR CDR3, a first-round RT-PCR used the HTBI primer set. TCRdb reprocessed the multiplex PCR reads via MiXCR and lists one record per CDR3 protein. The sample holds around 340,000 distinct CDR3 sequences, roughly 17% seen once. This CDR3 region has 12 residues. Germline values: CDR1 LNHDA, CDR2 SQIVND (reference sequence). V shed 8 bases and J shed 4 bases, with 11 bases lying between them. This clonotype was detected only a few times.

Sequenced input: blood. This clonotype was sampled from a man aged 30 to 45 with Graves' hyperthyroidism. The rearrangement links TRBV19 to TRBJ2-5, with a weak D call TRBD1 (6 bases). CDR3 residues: CASGGWGETQYF. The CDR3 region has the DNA TGTGCCAGTGGGGGCTGGGGAGAGACCCAGTACTTC. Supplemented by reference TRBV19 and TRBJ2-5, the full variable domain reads DGGITQSPKYLFRKEGQNVTLSCEQNLNHDAMYWYRQDPGQGLRLIYYSQIVNDFQKGDIAEGYSVSREKKESFPLTVTSAQKNPTAFYLCASGGWGETQYFGPGTRLLVL.